Below are 11 T cell receptor beta chains sequenced from a single sample in a study of CXCR3-negative and CXCR3-positive naive CD8 T cells. Whole-study findings and limits: A higher hydrophobicity marked the TRB CDR3s of CXCR3-positive naive cells versus CXCR3-negative naive cells.

UMI labels and 5' RACE were used to prepare the TRB cDNA libraries. For each CDR3 protein, TCRdb gives one entry from its re-call of the 5' RACE reads, without DNA. The listing records about 92,000 distinct CDR3 sequences. These TCRs are of unknown antigen specificity. The source material was naive CXCR3+ CD8+ T cells from blood. The subset: CD45RO-CCR7+CD27+CD95- naive CD8+ T cells expressing CXCR3 (TNR3+). These receptors were obtained from a human donor in good health. Some clones in this sample may be carry-over from other donors' samples.

The V call is TRBV4-1, the J call TRBJ1-2; TCRdb proposes TRBD1, but this gene call is untestable without DNA. Germline CDR1 reads MGHRA; CDR2 reads YSYEKL. The CDR3 extends over 16 amino acids. The chain's CDR3 is CASSQDPRGVGYGYTF.

The V and J genes are TRBV7-2 and TRBJ2-7; TCRdb returns TRBD1, unconfirmable since there is no DNA. CDR1 is SGHTA and CDR2 is FQGNSA in the germline V gene. CDR3 length equals 12 residues. The CDR3 loop is CASSAGHLEQYF.

The V call is TRBV5-1, the J call TRBJ2-7; TCRdb indicates TRBD1, and absent DNA this call remains unverified. The CDR3 extends over 15 amino acids. Germline V gene sequence: CDR1 SGHRS, CDR2 YFSETQ. The CDR3 sequence is CASSDGTGVTDEQYF.

This chain joins TRBV3-1 and TRBJ2-7; checking the TCRdb D call of TRBD1 is not possible without DNA. Germline CDR1 LGHDT, CDR2 YNNKEL (reference sequence). The CDR3 sequence is 15 residues long. CDR3 in amino acids: CASSQLAGTGDEQYF.

The V gene is TRBV6-6, the J gene TRBJ2-3. The germline V gene encodes CDR1 MNHNY and CDR2 SVGAGI (reference sequence). This CDR3 has 16 amino acids. The CDR3 protein is CASSYLSRPSTDTQYF.

This chain connects TRBV4-1 to TRBJ2-1; absent DNA, TCRdb's TRBD2 call cannot be checked. The CDR3 runs 14 residues. The V gene's germline CDR1 is MGHRA and CDR2 YSYEKL. The CDR3 spells CASSHPLMDNEQFF.

The genes are TRBV7-2 and TRBJ2-5; TCRdb gives TRBD1 as the D gene, but with no DNA this cannot be confirmed. The CDR3 is made up of 14 amino acids. Germline CDR1 and CDR2: SGHTA and FQGNSA. The CDR3 loop is CASSRIQGGETQYF.

The chain employs TRBV19 and TRBJ2-1; TCRdb returns TRBD2, unconfirmable since there is no DNA. The CDR3 length is 15 residues. Germline V gives CDR1 LNHDA, CDR2 SQIVND (reference sequence). CDR3 in amino acids: CASSPSGGAGNEQFF.

The chain joins TRBV7-9 to TRBJ2-1. The CDR3 is made up of 14 amino acids. Germline values: CDR1 SEHNR, CDR2 FQNEAQ (reference sequence). The CDR3 reads CASSLTGNDNEQFF.

The chain is built from TRBV28 and TRBJ1-1. Germline V lookup: CDR1 MDHEN, CDR2 SYDVKM. This CDR3 has 14 residues. The CDR3: CASSHHGVNTEAFF.

CDR3 sequence reads: CAISAELEGSTYEQYF. This chain connects TRBV10-3 to TRBJ2-7; absent DNA, TCRdb's TRBD2 call cannot be checked. CDR1 ENHRY and CDR2 SYGVKD come from the germline V gene. The CDR3 contains 16 residues.